These 31 T cell receptor beta chains originate from one sample sequenced in a study of response to subunit inactivated influenza vaccine. From the RT-PCR reads, TCRdb called clonotypes with MiXCR, one entry per CDR3 protein. The data show over 650,000 distinct CDR3 sequences, less than 20% seen once. Sequenced here: PBMCs from blood, sampled approximately 5 days after vaccination. The receptor set was obtained from a man in his fifties who received an inactivated influenza vaccine.

The count of this clonotype is one. The genes are TRBV4-1 and TRBJ2-7; no clear D gene. The V end lost 0 bases, the J end lost 3 bases, and 18 bases lay between the germline ends. This CDR3 spans 17 amino acids. Per germline, CDR1 MGHRA and CDR2 YSYEKL. CDR3 in amino acids: CASSQEGPEMGFYEQYF. Written as DNA, the CDR3 is TGCGCCAGCAGCCAAGAAGGGCCAGAGATGGGCTTCTACGAGCAGTACTTC.

This clonotype was counted only a few times. The chain combines TRBV12-3 or TRBV12-4 with TRBJ1-1, with D maybe TRBD1 (6 bases). Between the trimmed V and J ends, which lost 6 bases and 0 bases, there was a span of 14 bases. CDR3 length equals 15 residues. The CDR3, as DNA: TGTGCCAGCAGCCCTTTAACAGGGATGAACACTGAAGCTTTCTTT. Translation gives CASSPLTGMNTEAFF.

This clonotype was recorded a few times. The J gene is TRBJ2-3, the V gene TRBV20-1, with D unclear. The CDR3 has 9 amino acids. Germline lookup yields CDR1 DFQATT and CDR2 SNEGSKA (reference sequence). The CDR3 protein is CKVADTQYF. DNA for the CDR3: TGCAAAGTCGCAGATACGCAGTATTTT.

The chain has TRBV18 and TRBJ2-1; TRBD1 matches at 8 bases. The V gene's germline CDR1 is KGHSH and CDR2 LQKENI. The CDR3 is 14 amino acids. V dropped 3 bases and J dropped 5; count of bases not matched to a gene: 3. The CDR3 region has the DNA TGTGCCAGCTCACCTCTACAGGGGGACAATGAGCAGTTCTTC. It is translated as CASSPLQGDNEQFF.

V and J are TRBV5-1 and TRBJ2-7; no firm D call. The CDR3 has 13 amino acids. Germline loops: CDR1 SGHRS, CDR2 YFSETQ. Trimming removed 4 bases from V and 3 bases from J, with 11 bases in between. The CDR3 region is CASSLRADYEQYF. The CDR3 DNA reads as TGCGCCAGCAGCCTTCGGGCTGACTACGAGCAGTACTTC.

The chain joins TRBV5-1 to TRBJ2-3, with TRBD2 identical over 11 bases. V dropped 3 bases and J dropped 5; count of bases not matched to a gene: 11. The germline CDR1 and CDR2 sequences are SGHRS and YFSETQ. The CDR3 totals 17 residues. The CDR3 DNA reads TGCGCCAGCAGCTATAGCCAGACTAGCGGGGTGGGAGATACGCAGTATTTT. This translates into CASSYSQTSGVGDTQYF.

This chain uses TRBV5-1 with TRBJ2-7; 7 positions match TRBD1. V gave up 2 bases and J gave up 0 bases; unmatched junction bases: 8. The germline gives CDR1 SGHRS, CDR2 YFSETQ. This CDR3 region has 16 residues. The CDR3 is CASSLSGTANSYEQYF. CDR3 bases: TGCGCCAGCAGCTTATCCGGGACAGCGAACTCCTACGAGCAGTACTTC.

Only a few counts were recorded for this clonotype. The chain joins TRBV6-4 to TRBJ2-2; 8 bases line up with TRBD1. The CDR3 spans 16 residues. Unmatched junction bases numbered 8, after V lost 6 bases and J lost 2 bases. Per the germline V gene, CDR1 is MRHNA and CDR2 is SNTAGT. CDR3 loop: CASRKLGQGNTGELFF. The CDR3 nucleotides are TGTGCCAGCAGAAAGCTTGGACAGGGCAACACCGGGGAGCTGTTTTTT.

This chain joins TRBV12-3 or TRBV12-4 and TRBJ1-1; 7 bases align to TRBD1. The CDR3 loop spans 15 amino acids. Trimming cost V 6 bases and J 0 bases; bases outside gene matches: 7. DNA for the CDR3: TGTGCCAGCAGAAGTCAGGGGGGGATGAACACTGAAGCTTTCTTT. Residues: CASRSQGGMNTEAFF.

The V and J genes are TRBV7-6 and TRBJ1-5, with D hard to call. Trimming stripped 4 bases from V and 5 bases from J, with 15 bases between. In germline, CDR1 is SGHVS, CDR2 FNYEAQ. The CDR3 is 15 amino acids. CDR3 nucleotide sequence: TGTGCCAGCAGCTCAAGGACCGGGCCCGATCAGCCCCAGCATTTT. Translating it yields CASSSRTGPDQPQHF. Drawing the rest from reference TRBV7-6 and TRBJ1-5, the complete variable domain is GAGVSQSPRYKVTKRGQDVALRCDPISGHVSLYWYRQALGQGPEFLTYFNYEAQQDKSGLPNDRFSAERPEGSISTLTIQRTEQRDSAMYRCASSSRTGPDQPQHFGDGTRLSIL.

This clonotype was found a few times. The V gene is TRBV5-1, the J gene TRBJ2-1; tentative D call: TRBD2 (5 bases). The V gene lost 0 bases and the J gene lost 12 bases, with 13 bases spanning the gap. CDR3 size: 13 residues. In germline, CDR1 is SGHRS, CDR2 YFSETQ. The CDR3 loop reads CASSLESGFGQFF. The CDR3 region has the DNA TGCGCCAGCAGCTTGGAGTCGGGATTTGGGCAGTTCTTC.

J is TRBJ2-7 and V is TRBV10-3, with TRBD2 matching over 8 bases. V shed 4 bases, J shed 3 bases, and the junction held 8 bases outside the gene matches. Germline V gene sequence: CDR1 ENHRY, CDR2 SYGVKD. The CDR3 spans 15 residues. CDR3 in DNA: TGTGCCATCAGTGCGACTAGCGTGCAGAACTACGAGCAGTACTTC. Its protein product is CAISATSVQNYEQYF.

As for this clonotype: One end of the junction varies from germline; a read error may be responsible. The chain recombines TRBV4-2 with TRBJ1-5; D may be TRBD1 (5 bases). The CDR3 has 15 amino acids. The germline CDR1 and CDR2 sequences are LGHNA and YNFKEQ. The CDR3 nucleotides read TGTGCCAACAGCCAGGGCAGGGAAGGAAATCAGCCCCAGCATTTT. This encodes CANSQGREGNQPQHF.

This clonotype has just a few counts. The rearrangement links TRBV7-9 to TRBJ2-3; unclear D gene. V gave up 4 bases and J gave up 0 bases, with 8 bases separating them. The CDR3 length is 14 residues. CDR1 is SEHNR and CDR2 is FQNEAQ in the germline V gene (reference sequence). CDR3 sequence: CASSWEGSTDTQYF. The CDR3 bases are TGTGCCAGCAGCTGGGAAGGGAGCACAGATACGCAGTATTTT. The variable domain in full, with the rest retrieved from reference TRBV7-9 and TRBJ2-3, is DTGVSQNPRHKITKRGQNVTFRCDPISEHNRLYWYRQTLGQGPEFLTYFQNEAQLEKSRLLSDRFSAERPKGSFSTLEIQRTEQGDSAMYLCASSWEGSTDTQYFGPGTRLTVL.

This clonotype was seen at least ten times. The J gene is TRBJ2-1, the V gene TRBV5-1, with TRBD1 as a possible D gene (5 bases). The CDR3 extends over 13 amino acids. Trimming cost V 4 bases and J 8 bases, with 13 bases left between them. Germline V gene sequence: CDR1 SGHRS, CDR2 YFSETQ. The CDR3 DNA reads TGCGCCAGCAGCCAGCAAAGGGGCGATGAGCAGTTCTTC. It yields the protein CASSQQRGDEQFF.

The rearrangement uses TRBV7-2 and TRBJ1-1; no definite D call. Germline V gene lookup returns CDR1 SGHTA and CDR2 FQGNSA. The CDR3 contains 13 residues. V gave up 6 bases and J gave up 6 bases, with 14 bases separating them. The CDR3 nucleotides read TGTGCCAGCAGGTCGTGGACTCTGGCTGAAGCTTTCTTT. Translation: CASRSWTLAEAFF.

There are a few counts of this clonotype. This chain's CDR3 is CSAGLPWATEAFF. Here the CDR3 DNA reads TGCAGCGCGGGACTGCCCTGGGCCACTGAAGCTTTCTTT. The chain links TRBV29-1 to TRBJ1-1, with a weak D call TRBD1 (5 bases). The V gene lost 7 bases and the J gene lost 4 bases, with 16 bases spanning the gap. Germline CDR1 reads SQVTM; CDR2 reads ANQGSEA. The CDR3 has 13 residues.

The table lists this clonotype with a few counts. The gene calls are TRBV7-2 and TRBJ2-7, with a possible D match to TRBD1 (8 bases). Trimming removed 3 bases at V and 2 bases at J, with 14 bases between. CDR1 and CDR2 from the germline V gene are SGHTA and FQGNSA. The CDR3 contains 15 residues. The DNA of the CDR3 is TGTGCCAGCAGCTTCGGACAGGGACTAACCTACGAGCAGTACTTC. Translated: CASSFGQGLTYEQYF.

The chain links TRBV5-1 to TRBJ2-1; possibly TRBD2 for D (6 bases). Germline V gene data show CDR1 as SGHRS and CDR2 as YFSETQ. With 0 bases removed from V and 7 bases from J, the gap between germline ends came to 11 bases. The CDR3 contains 14 residues. Written as DNA, the CDR3 is TGCGCCAGCAGCTTGGTGGTCAGCGGGAATGAGCAGTTCTTC. This encodes CASSLVVSGNEQFF.

The rearrangement joins TRBV6-5 to TRBJ2-7; weak D call: TRBD2 (6 bases). CDR1 is MNHEY and CDR2 is SVGAGI in the germline V gene. This CDR3 spans 11 amino acids. Trimming removed 4 bases at V and 7 bases at J, with 8 bases between. CDR3 sequence: CASSFREEQYF. The DNA for the CDR3 is TGTGCCAGCAGTTTCCGGGAGGAGCAGTACTTC.

In DNA, the CDR3 is TGCGCCAGCAGCTTGTGGAGCTCTGGGGCCAACGTCCTGACTTTC. It translates to CASSLWSSGANVLTF. This sequence joins TRBV5-1 and TRBJ2-6, with D unresolved. Trimming took 1 base from V and 0 from J, leaving 5 bases between them. Germline V gene sequence: CDR1 SGHRS, CDR2 YFSETQ. CDR3 length: 15 amino acids.

The chain employs TRBV10-3 and TRBJ2-1; 15 nucleotides agree with TRBD2. Germline V CDR1 and CDR2: ENHRY, SYGVKD. The CDR3 covers 16 residues. Unmatched junction bases numbered 6, after V lost 7 bases and J lost 5 bases. The CDR3 here is CAITPGLAGGNNEQFF. DNA of the CDR3: TGTGCCATCACTCCGGGACTAGCGGGAGGCAACAATGAGCAGTTCTTC.

The V and J genes are TRBV5-1 and TRBJ1-2; D gene ambiguous. Germline values: CDR1 SGHRS, CDR2 YFSETQ. Between the trimmed V and J ends, which lost 5 bases and 4 bases, there was a span of 15 bases. The CDR3 spans 14 residues. CDR3 DNA: TGCGCCAGCAGATCACCTCAGGAGCTCTATGGCTACACCTTC. It codes for CASRSPQELYGYTF.

This clonotype has a handful of counts. CDR3 sequence: CSAKGLAGAGLETQYF. The CDR3 bases are TGCAGTGCCAAGGGACTAGCGGGAGCGGGGTTGGAGACCCAGTACTTC. The chain joins TRBV20-1 to TRBJ2-5, with TRBD2 identical over 14 bases. The ends lost 6 bases at V and 5 bases at J; junction bases unmatched: 11. This CDR3 is built from 16 residues. CDR1 is DFQATT, CDR2 SNEGSKA, per germline (reference sequence).

V usage is TRBV7-6 and J usage is TRBJ1-1; TRBD1 might be the D (5 bases). Germline lookup yields CDR1 SGHVS and CDR2 FNYEAQ. This CDR3 contains 15 residues. V lost 1 base, J lost 4 bases, and 13 bases lay in between. The CDR3 protein is CASSLVRPGSTEAFF. The CDR3 DNA reads TGTGCCAGCAGCTTAGTTCGCCCAGGGAGCACTGAAGCTTTCTTT.

This clonotype showed up just a few times. This chain joins TRBV5-1 and TRBJ2-5; 7 bases are shared with TRBD1. The ends lost 0 bases at V and 2 bases at J; junction bases unmatched: 4. The CDR3 is made up of 15 amino acids. Germline CDR1 is SGHRS and CDR2 is YFSETQ. The DNA of the CDR3 is TGCGCCAGCAGCTTGGGGAGGACAGGTCAAGAGACCCAGTACTTC. Encoded protein: CASSLGRTGQETQYF. The full variable domain, its missing parts supplied by reference TRBV5-1 and TRBJ2-5, is KAGVTQTPRYLIKTRGQQVTLSCSPISGHRSVSWYQQTPGQGLQFLFEYFSETQRNKGNFPGRFSGRQFSNSRSEMNVSTLELGDSALYLCASSLGRTGQETQYFGPGTRLLVL.

This clonotype came up many times. The rearrangement joins TRBV2 to TRBJ1-1, with D possibly matching TRBD1 (6 bases). This CDR3 spans 11 amino acids. V lost 7 bases, J lost 11 bases, and 14 bases lay in between. The germline V gene has CDR1 SNHLY and CDR2 FYNNEI. The CDR3 coding sequence is TGTGCCAGCAACCGTCGGGGGGCGGCTTTCTTT. It codes for CASNRRGAAFF.

The gene calls are TRBV7-3 and TRBJ2-7; maybe TRBD1 (6 bases). CDR1 and CDR2 (germline): SGHTA, FQGTGA. V lost 6 bases to trimming and J lost 6 bases, with 15 bases between them. The CDR3 length is 13 residues. DNA of the CDR3: TGTGCCAGCAGTCAACAGGGACGGGGCGAGCAGTACTTC. Residues: CASSQQGRGEQYF.

CDR3: CSVPQAGSSYEQYF. Written as DNA, the CDR3 is TGCAGCGTTCCCCAAGCGGGGAGCTCCTACGAGCAGTACTTC. This rearrangement joins TRBV29-1 to TRBJ2-7; 7 bases match TRBD2. In germline, CDR1 is SQVTM, CDR2 ANQGSEA. The CDR3 is 14 amino acids. The junction had 7 bases not matched to a gene; V was cut back by 5 bases and J by 0 bases.

This clonotype has only a few counts. J is TRBJ2-7 and V is TRBV19; TRBD2 is a possible D gene (5 bases). The CDR3 loop spans 14 amino acids. Germline V lookup: CDR1 LNHDA, CDR2 SQIVND (reference sequence). V was trimmed by 1 base and J by 4 bases, leaving 11 bases between them. CDR3 nucleotides: TGTGCCAGTAGTATAGCCCCAGGAGGTTACGAGCAGTACTTC. Residues: CASSIAPGGYEQYF.

The CDR3 region is CSARELARSYEQYF. The DNA of the CDR3 is TGCAGTGCTAGAGAACTAGCGCGCTCCTACGAGCAGTACTTC. The rearrangement uses TRBV20-1 and TRBJ2-7, with 7 positions matching TRBD2. Germline assignment: CDR1 DFQATT and CDR2 SNEGSKA (reference sequence). Trimming cost V 0 bases and J 0 bases; bases outside gene matches: 2. CDR3 length: 14 amino acids.